Included here is one T cell receptor (beta chain) sequence, with context. The specificity of this receptor is unknown. Base qualities are not provided; no much larger clone lies one nucleotide away. The entry originates in a study of OX40 agonist ivuxolimab in advanced cancers. Background on the whole study: Ivuxolimab was a fully human IgG2 agonistic monoclonal antibody targeting the costimulatory receptor OX40 (CD134). Intravenous ivuxolimab was administered to patients every 2 weeks at six dose levels: 0.01, 0.1, 0.3, 1.5, 3 and 10 mg/kg. Among the approximately 50 dose-escalation patients, some 20 had hepatocellular carcinoma, about 15 melanoma, 9 renal cell carcinoma and 9 head and neck cancer. In the dose-escalation cohort, 70% to 85% of patients were male, and the mean age was approximately 60 years, with a range of 23 to 79. Patients were allowed to have had prior anti-PD-1, anti-PD-L1 or anti-CTLA-4 therapy, and 40% of the dose-escalation patients had previously received checkpoint inhibitors. Partial responses occurred in three dose-escalation patients: two with cutaneous melanoma and one with hepatocellular carcinoma. Peripheral TCRbeta sequencing was intended to test whether TCR sequence diversity was altered and clonal T-cell expansion was caused by ivuxolimab. The paper covers the monotherapy dose-escalation part of the phase I ivuxolimab trial, which included N = 52 patients. Results and caveats for the whole study, not just this receptor: Antigen specificity was not determined for the clonally expanded peripheral T cells. On average, CD8+ T cells showed more expanded clones than CD4+ T cells after ivuxolimab. Partial responders in the 0.1-3.0 mg/kg groups had among the lowest normalized peripheral clonal expansion, especially among CD8+ T cells. Low levels of normalized T-cell clonal expansion were also seen in some patients who did not respond. At doses of 0.1 to 3.0 mg/kg, clonal expansion of both CD4+ and CD8+ blood T cells was observed from baseline to week 6.

Patients with a history of autoimmune disease or receiving systemic immunosuppression were excluded from the trial. Peripheral blood for TCR sequencing was collected from all dose cohorts at baseline, on cycle 4 day 1, and on cycle 7 day 1. Samples came from an open-label, multicenter, first-in-human phase I dose-escalation trial of ivuxolimab. Adults with locally advanced or metastatic melanoma, renal cell, hepatocellular, or head and neck squamous cell carcinoma were enrolled in the trial. Before TCR sequencing, CD4+ and CD8+ T cells were separately sorted from peripheral blood. Genomic DNA was extracted from sorted cells for sequencing of the TCRbeta CDR3 region. The immunoSEQ Assay was used for sequencing of TCRbeta CDR3 regions. This immuneACCESS table, as held by TCRdb, lists in-frame sequences with V and J called but not all clones. Of the missing ones, under half trace to an unresolved V gene in checked studies; the others have no known cause. This sample is represented by about 75,000 clones; about 88% of them were singletons. Approximately 8% of the sample rests with the top ten.

The CDR3 runs 18 amino acids, cysteine and phenylalanine included. Here the CDR3 DNA is all that survives: 54 bases in frame from base 1. V is pared back by 2 bases and J by 0 bases, with 20 bases lying between the germline termini. The germline V gene encodes CDR1 SGHRS and CDR2 YFSETQ. The chain employs TRBV5-1 and TRBJ1-1; the D gene is perhaps TRBD1, on 5 matching bases. The receptor comes from an adult with an advanced solid tumor such as melanoma, head and neck, liver or kidney cancer. The sample here was CD4+ or CD8+ T cells sorted from blood, taken in a trial of the OX40 agonist ivuxolimab. CDR3 sequence: CASSFGGAHGLMNTEAFF. The nucleotides read TGCGCCAGCAGCTTTGGAGGGGCGCATGGTTTAATGAACACTGAAGCTTTCTTT. When the CDR3 is completed using the reference TRBV5-1 and TRBJ1-1 genes on either side, the full variable domain is KAGVTQTPRYLIKTRGQQVTLSCSPISGHRSVSWYQQTPGQGLQFLFEYFSETQRNKGNFPGRFSGRQFSNSRSEMNVSTLELGDSALYLCASSFGGAHGLMNTEAFFGQGTRLTVV.